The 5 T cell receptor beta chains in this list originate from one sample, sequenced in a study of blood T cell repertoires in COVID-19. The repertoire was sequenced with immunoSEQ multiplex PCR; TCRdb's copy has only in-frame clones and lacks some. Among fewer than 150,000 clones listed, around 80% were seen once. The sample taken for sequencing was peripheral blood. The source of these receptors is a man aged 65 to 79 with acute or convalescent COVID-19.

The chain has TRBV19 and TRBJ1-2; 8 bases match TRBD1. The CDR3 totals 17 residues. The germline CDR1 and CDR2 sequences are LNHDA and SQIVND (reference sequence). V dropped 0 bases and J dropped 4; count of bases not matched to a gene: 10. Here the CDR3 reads CASSIDLGTGFFYGYTF. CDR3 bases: TGTGCCAGTAGTATAGACCTCGGGACAGGCTTCTTCTATGGCTACACCTTC.

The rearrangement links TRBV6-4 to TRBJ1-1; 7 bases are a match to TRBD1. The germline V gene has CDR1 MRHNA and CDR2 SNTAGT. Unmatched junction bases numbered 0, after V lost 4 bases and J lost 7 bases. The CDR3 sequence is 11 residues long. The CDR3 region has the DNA TGTGCCAGCAGTGGACAGGGTGAAGCTTTCTTT. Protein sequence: CASSGQGEAFF.

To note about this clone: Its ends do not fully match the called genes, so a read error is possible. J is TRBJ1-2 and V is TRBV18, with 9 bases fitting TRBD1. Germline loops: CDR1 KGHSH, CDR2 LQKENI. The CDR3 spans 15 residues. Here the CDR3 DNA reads TGTGCCAGCTCCCTGGACAGGGGCCCTAATTATGGCTACACCTTC. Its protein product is CASSLDRGPNYGYTF. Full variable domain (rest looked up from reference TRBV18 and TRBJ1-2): NAGVMQNPRHLVRRRGQEARLRCSPMKGHSHVYWYRQLPEEGLKFMVYLQKENIIDESGMPKERFSAEFPKEGPSILRIQQVVRGDSAAYFCASSLDRGPNYGYTFGSGTRLTVV.

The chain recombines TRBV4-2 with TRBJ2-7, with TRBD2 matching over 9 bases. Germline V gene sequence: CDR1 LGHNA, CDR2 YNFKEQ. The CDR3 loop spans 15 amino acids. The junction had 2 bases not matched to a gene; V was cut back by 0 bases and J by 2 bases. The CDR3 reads CASSQERGGTYEQYF. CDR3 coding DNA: TGTGCCAGCAGCCAAGAGCGGGGGGGAACCTACGAGCAGTACTTC.

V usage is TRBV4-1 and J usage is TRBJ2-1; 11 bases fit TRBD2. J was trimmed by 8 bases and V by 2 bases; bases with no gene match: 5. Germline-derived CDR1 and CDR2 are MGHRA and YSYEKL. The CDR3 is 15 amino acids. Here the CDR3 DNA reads TGCGCCAGCAGCCAACCTAGCGGGAGGAGTGATGAGCAGTTCTTC. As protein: CASSQPSGRSDEQFF.